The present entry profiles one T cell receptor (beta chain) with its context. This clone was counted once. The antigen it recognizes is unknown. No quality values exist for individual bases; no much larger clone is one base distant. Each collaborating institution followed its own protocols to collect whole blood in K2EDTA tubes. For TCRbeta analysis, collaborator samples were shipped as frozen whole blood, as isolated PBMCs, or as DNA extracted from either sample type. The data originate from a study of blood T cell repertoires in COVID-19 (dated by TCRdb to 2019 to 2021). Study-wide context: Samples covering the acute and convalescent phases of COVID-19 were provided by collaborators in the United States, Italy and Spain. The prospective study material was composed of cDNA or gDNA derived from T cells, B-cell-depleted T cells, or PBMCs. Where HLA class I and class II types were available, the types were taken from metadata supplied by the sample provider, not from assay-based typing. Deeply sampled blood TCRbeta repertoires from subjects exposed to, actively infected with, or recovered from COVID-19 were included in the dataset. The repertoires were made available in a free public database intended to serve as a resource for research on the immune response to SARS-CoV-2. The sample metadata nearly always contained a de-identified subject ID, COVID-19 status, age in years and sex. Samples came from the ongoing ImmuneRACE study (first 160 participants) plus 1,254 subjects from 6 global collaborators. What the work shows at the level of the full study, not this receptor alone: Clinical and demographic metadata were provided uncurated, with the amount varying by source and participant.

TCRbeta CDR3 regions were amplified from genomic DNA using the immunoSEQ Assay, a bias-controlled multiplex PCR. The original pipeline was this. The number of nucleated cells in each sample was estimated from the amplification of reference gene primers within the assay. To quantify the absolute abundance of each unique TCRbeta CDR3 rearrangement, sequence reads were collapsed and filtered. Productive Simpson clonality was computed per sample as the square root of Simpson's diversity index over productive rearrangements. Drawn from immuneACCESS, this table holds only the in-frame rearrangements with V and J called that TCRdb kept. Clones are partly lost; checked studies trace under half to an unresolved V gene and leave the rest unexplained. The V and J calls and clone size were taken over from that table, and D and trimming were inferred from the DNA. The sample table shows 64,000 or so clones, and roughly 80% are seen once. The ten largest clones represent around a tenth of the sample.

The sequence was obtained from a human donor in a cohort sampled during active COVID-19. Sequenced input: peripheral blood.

The CDR3 protein: CASRRSGPELNQPQHF. The nucleotide sequence reads as follows: TGTGCCAGTAGACGATCAGGGCCCGAGCTCAATCAGCCCCAGCATTTT. The rearranged segments are TRBV19 and TRBJ1-5; a weak D assignment points to TRBD1 (5 bases agree). The CDR3 runs 16 amino acids, cysteine and phenylalanine included. The sequence is cut down to CDR3 DNA, 48 bases in frame from base 1. From the germline V gene (reference sequence), CDR1 is LNHDA and CDR2 is SQIVND. The junction carries 18 bases between V and J, which are trimmed by 6 bases and 3 bases respectively.